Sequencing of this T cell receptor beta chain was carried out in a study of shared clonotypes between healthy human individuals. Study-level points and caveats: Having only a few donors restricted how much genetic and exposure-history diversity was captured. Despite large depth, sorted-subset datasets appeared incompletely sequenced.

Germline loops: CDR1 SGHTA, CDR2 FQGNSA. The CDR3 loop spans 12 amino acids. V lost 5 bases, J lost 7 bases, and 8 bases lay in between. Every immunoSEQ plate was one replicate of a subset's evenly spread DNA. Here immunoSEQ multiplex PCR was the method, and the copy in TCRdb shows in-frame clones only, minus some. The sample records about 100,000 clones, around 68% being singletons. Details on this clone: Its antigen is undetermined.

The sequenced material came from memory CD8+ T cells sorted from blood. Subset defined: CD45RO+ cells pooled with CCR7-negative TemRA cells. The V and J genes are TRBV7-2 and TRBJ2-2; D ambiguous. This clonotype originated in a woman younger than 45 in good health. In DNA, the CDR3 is TGTGCCAGCAGCAACAGTGTCGGGGAGCTGTTTTTT. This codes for CASSNSVGELFF.